This TCR beta chain was obtained from a study of radiation and T cells in renal cell carcinoma (dated by TCRdb to about 2020). The study in broad terms: The samples were obtained from a clinical trial, where primary renal cell carcinomas were treated with 15 Gy stereotactic body radiation therapy and then removed by nephrectomy 4 weeks afterward. In the roughly 54 samples combined, some 4 million unique CDR3 nucleotide sequences were found, encoding 2.5 million or so unique CDR3 amino acid sequences. In total, 50 to 55 samples underwent TCR beta sequencing: around 25 tumors plus 27 peripheral blood samples. The paper's findings and limits, for the study overall: No pretreatment tumor biopsies were available, so the baseline intratumoral presence of clonotypes could not be determined. Changes in the blood repertoire were not tracked past 4 weeks after treatment. In blood, the top tumor clonotypes increased from baseline to 2 weeks after radiation and then shrank by 4 weeks, which suggests a temporary expansion of tumor-resident clones. The single-armed trial design could not address effects of radiation dose or scheduling on the TCR repertoire.

Details on this clone: Which antigen it targets is not known. No much larger clone exists at a distance of one base, and base qualities are not known.

TCR beta libraries were generated from genomic DNA with the immunoSEQ kit, following the manufacturer's recommendations. For library preparation, a first multiplex PCR was performed with proprietary primers, followed by a second PCR in which unique barcodes were added, and bead cleanups were performed after each round. A kit-provided positive control reaction and a negative control reaction were included in every sample batch. The final libraries underwent checking on an Agilent 4200 TapeStation D1000 ScreenTape, volumetric pooling, and quantification by qPCR. Sequencing ran on an Illumina NextSeq500 with a MidOutput 150-cycle cartridge, using 156 Read1 and 15 Index1 cycles with kit custom primers. The pooled library was loaded at 0.95 to 1 pM with around 20% PhiX control spiked in. Per the authors' processing: The vendor-processed data were analyzed in R, and a clonotype was defined as all T cells that share the same CDR3 nucleotide sequence. For clone abundance analyses, frequencies were normalized to the 10,000 most abundant clones in each sample. Public T cell clones, which averaged fewer than five per sample, were removed prior to analysis. Tumor-enriched and baseline blood-enriched clonotypes were defined by at least a 32-fold difference in abundance between compartments. A beta-binomial differential abundance model was used to identify clonotypes that expanded or contracted between blood time points. The Baroni-Urbani and Buser coefficient was used to measure tumor-blood repertoire similarity, and groups were compared with two-tailed Wilcoxon tests in R. Not all clones reach the TCRdb copy of this immuneACCESS table, which keeps in-frame sequences only. Checked studies attribute under half of the gap to unresolved V genes and leave the rest unexplained. That table is the source of V, J and clone size, and D and trimming were worked out from the DNA. This sample comprises tens of thousands of clones, 82% of them detected only once. Approximately 6.4% of the sample rests with the top ten.

This specimen's time point label, interpreted: baseline pretreatment blood. Per the publication, the treatment or condition label means: 15 Gy SBRT to primary tumor, nephrectomy 4 weeks later. Serial peripheral blood from radiation-treated patients was sampled at baseline, 2 weeks and 4 weeks after SBRT to track tumor-enriched clonotypes. Renal cell carcinoma with clear cell pathology was present in all patients. The QIAamp DNA Blood Mini Kit (Qiagen) was used to prepare genomic DNA for TCR sequencing. Only samples passing all quality control checks were included in the analyses. V sheds 2 bases and J sheds 9 bases, leaving 12 bases between their ends. The cysteine opens and the phenylalanine closes a CDR3 of 13 amino acids. Left in the record is the CDR3 DNA by itself, 39 bases read in frame from the first base. Reading the germline V gene gives CDR1 SGDLS and CDR2 YYNGEE.

Sequencing was performed on blood, taken from a patient whose treatment included radiotherapy and nephrectomy. This chain is built from TRBV9 and TRBJ2-1; TRBD1 is possibly the D segment (6 matching bases). This sequence was found in a man in his 60s with renal cell carcinoma. Read as DNA, the sequence is TGTGCCAGCAGCGTGCAGGGGTTGGGTGAGCAGTTCTTC. It translates to CASSVQGLGEQFF.